These 14 T cell receptor beta chains share one sample of origin, sequenced in a study of blood T cell repertoires in COVID-19. Sequenced by immunoSEQ multiplex PCR; TCRdb stores in-frame clones only, minus some. The sample lists about 26,000 clones; over 80% were seen once. Specimen: peripheral blood. The receptors were sampled from a human donor in a cohort sampled during active COVID-19.

This clone came up once. The rearrangement joins TRBV5-1 to TRBJ1-2, with 11 bases that match TRBD1. CDR1 is SGHRS and CDR2 is YFSETQ in the germline V gene. V lost 6 bases and J lost 4; bases outside the gene matches: 11. This CDR3 is built from 16 residues. The DNA for the CDR3 is TGCGCCAGCACCTATGGACAGGGGGCCCCTATCTATGGCTACACCTTC. It codes for CASTYGQGAPIYGYTF.

The J gene is TRBJ2-5, the V gene TRBV19; the D is unclear. Looked up from germline, CDR1 is LNHDA and CDR2 is SQIVND (reference sequence). Trimming shortened V by 3 bases and J by 2 bases, and 7 bases separated the two germline ends. The CDR3 sequence is 13 residues long. The CDR3 DNA sequence: TGTGCCAGTAGTATTTCTAGACAAGAGACCCAGTACTTC. Protein: CASSISRQETQYF.

This clone was observed once. The rearrangement uses TRBV4-1 and TRBJ2-7; TRBD1 might be the D (5 bases). CDR1 is MGHRA and CDR2 is YSYEKL in the germline V gene. V was pared by 5 bases and J by 2 bases, with 13 bases between. This CDR3 has 14 amino acids. CDR3 DNA sequence: TGCGCCAGCAGCTCCTACAGGAAAACCTACGAGCAGTACTTC. Residues: CASSSYRKTYEQYF.

The chain couples TRBV10-2 to TRBJ2-3; 11 bases fit TRBD2. CDR1 and CDR2 (germline): WSHSY, SAAADI. CDR3 length: 14 amino acids. Trimming took 4 bases from V and 5 from J; bases not matched to a gene: 2. The CDR3 protein is CASSGLAGGDTQYF. The CDR3 bases are TGCGCCAGCAGTGGTCTAGCGGGGGGAGATACGCAGTATTTT.

This chain connects TRBV30 to TRBJ1-6, with D possibly being TRBD1 (6 bases). CDR3 length: 17 residues. Trimming removed 0 bases from V and 4 bases from J, with 16 bases in between. From germline, CDR1 is GTSNPN and CDR2 SVGIG (reference sequence). CDR3 in DNA: TGTGCCTGGAGTGTACCGAAAGGGGGGGGGTATAATTCACCCCTCCACTTT. Residues: CAWSVPKGGGYNSPLHF.

The chain recombines TRBV5-1 with TRBJ2-2; no firm D call. The CDR3 runs to 13 residues. The germline V gene encodes CDR1 SGHRS and CDR2 YFSETQ. V shed 0 bases and J shed 6 bases, with 6 bases lying between them. The CDR3 protein is CASSLAEAGELFF. CDR3 DNA sequence: TGCGCCAGCAGCTTGGCAGAGGCCGGGGAGCTGTTTTTT.

This CDR3 reads CASSEGRGKSYNSPLHF. The CDR3 nucleotides are TGTGCCAGCAGTGAAGGGCGGGGGAAGTCCTATAATTCACCCCTCCACTTT. The V call is TRBV6-1, the J call TRBJ1-6; D might be TRBD1 (5 bases). Trimming took 1 base from V and 1 from J, leaving 11 bases between them. Per germline, CDR1 MNHNS and CDR2 SASEGT. The CDR3 contains 17 residues.

The rearrangement uses TRBV5-4 and TRBJ1-3, with 7 bases aligning to TRBD1. The J segment lost 0 bases and the V segment lost 4 bases, leaving 10 bases of the junction unmatched. Germline V lookup: CDR1 SGHNT, CDR2 YYREEE (reference sequence). This CDR3 region has 17 residues. CDR3 sequence reads: CASSPETGPYSGNTIYF. The CDR3 bases are TGTGCCAGCAGCCCAGAGACAGGGCCTTACTCTGGAAACACCATATATTTT.

This sequence joins TRBV6-2 or TRBV6-3 and TRBJ2-1; 8 nucleotides align to TRBD1. The trim removed 2 bases at V and 8 bases at J, leaving 8 bases unmatched. Germline V CDR1 and CDR2: MNHEY, SVGEGT. This CDR3 has 15 amino acids. In nucleotides, the CDR3 is TGTGCCAGCAGTTACCCTACAGGGGGGCACCATGAGCAGTTCTTC. Protein product: CASSYPTGGHHEQFF.

The gene calls are TRBV3-1 (or the pseudogene TRBV3-2) and TRBJ2-2, with 7 bases fitting TRBD2. This CDR3 contains 14 residues. The V gene's germline CDR1 is LGHDT and CDR2 YNNKEL (reference sequence). V lost 7 bases and J lost 4; bases outside the gene matches: 6. The chain's CDR3 is CASTRSGATGELFF. CDR3 DNA sequence: TGTGCCAGCACCAGGAGCGGGGCCACCGGGGAGCTGTTTTTT.

This chain uses TRBV5-5 with TRBJ1-2, with D uncertain. Per germline, CDR1 SGHKS and CDR2 YYEKEE (reference sequence). This CDR3 comprises 14 residues. V was trimmed by 4 bases and J by 0 bases, leaving 10 bases between them. The CDR3 spells CASSQRRTNYGYTF. In nucleotides, the CDR3 is TGTGCCAGCAGCCAGCGGAGAACTAACTATGGCTACACCTTC.

This clone was seen only a few times. The chain carries TRBV6-1 and TRBJ2-5; D gene uncertain. V was trimmed by 1 base and J by 1 base, leaving 10 bases between them. This CDR3 contains 15 residues. Germline CDR1 reads MNHNS; CDR2 reads SASEGT. The CDR3 here is CASSEVAGAQETQYF. CDR3 nucleotide sequence: TGTGCCAGCAGTGAAGTAGCCGGTGCCCAAGAGACCCAGTACTTC.

In its sample, this clone was seen a few times. This chain connects TRBV4-1 to TRBJ1-2; the match to TRBD1 covers 9 bases. The germline gives CDR1 MGHRA, CDR2 YSYEKL. Trimming cost V 3 bases and J 4 bases; bases outside gene matches: 6. The CDR3 runs to 15 residues. CDR3 in amino acids: CASSQLGQGLYGYTF. CDR3 bases: TGCGCCAGCAGCCAGTTGGGACAGGGCCTCTATGGCTACACCTTC.

This chain uses TRBV11-2 with TRBJ2-3; 11 nucleotides line up with TRBD2. The CDR3 length is 17 residues. Germline V gives CDR1 SGHAT, CDR2 FQNNGV. J gave up 3 bases and V 3 bases, and 8 bases lay outside the gene matches. DNA for the CDR3: TGTGCCAGCAGCTTTTGGGGACTAGCGGCGACGACAGATACGCAGTATTTT. The encoded protein is CASSFWGLAATTDTQYF.